Each of the 5 T cell receptor beta chains below was sequenced from the same sample in a study of T-cell memory formation after mild COVID-19. TCRdb recomputed calls from the 5' RACE reads with MiXCR, one row per CDR3 protein. The table includes about 620,000 distinct CDR3 sequences, over 15% detected once. Sequenced input: PBMCs or a T cell subset sorted from them (not recorded which). These receptors were obtained from an adult woman who had mild COVID-19 (a few samples of this study predate the infection). Cell type and time point are not known.

The genes are TRBV9 and TRBJ1-3, with D perhaps matching TRBD1 (5 bases). V lost 2 bases to trimming and J lost 3 bases, with 9 bases between them. The CDR3 runs 14 residues. Germline CDR1 SGDLS, CDR2 YYNGEE. The CDR3 is CASSVYDSGNTIYF. The CDR3 coding sequence is TGTGCCAGCAGCGTTTACGACAGTGGAAACACCATATATTTT. Drawing the rest from reference TRBV9 and TRBJ1-3, the complete variable domain is DSGVTQTPKHLITATGQRVTLRCSPRSGDLSVYWYQQSLDQGLQFLIQYYNGEERAKGNILERFSAQQFPDLHSELNLSSLELGDSALYFCASSVYDSGNTIYFGEGSWLTVV.

This clonotype has a handful of counts. The J gene is TRBJ1-5, the V gene TRBV27; 9 nucleotides line up with TRBD1. CDR3 size: 16 residues. V lost 5 bases, J lost 4 bases, and 9 bases stayed unmatched. Germline values: CDR1 MNHEY, CDR2 SMNVEV (reference sequence). CDR3 DNA: TGTGCCAGCAGTCGAGTGGGGACAGGGAATAATCAGCCCCAGCATTTT. Encoded protein: CASSRVGTGNNQPQHF.

The chain employs TRBV24-1 and TRBJ1-4; TRBD1 matches 9 bases. Germline V CDR1 and CDR2: KGHDR, SFDVKD. J lost 8 bases, V lost 4 bases, and 7 bases had no gene match. CDR3 length: 15 amino acids. DNA for the CDR3: TGTGCCACCAGTGAGGGGGGACAGGGCGACGAAAAACTGTTTTTT. It encodes CATSEGGQGDEKLFF.

This clonotype has only a few counts. The rearrangement uses TRBV27 and TRBJ1-1; the match to TRBD1 covers 8 bases. Germline V CDR1 and CDR2: MNHEY, SMNVEV (reference sequence). The J segment lost 8 bases and the V segment lost 5 bases, leaving 4 bases of the junction unmatched. CDR3 length equals 12 residues. DNA of the CDR3: TGTGCCAGCAGTCTTTCAGGGGGCGAAGCTTTCTTT. It encodes CASSLSGGEAFF.

The chain joins TRBV12-3 or TRBV12-4 to TRBJ2-3; tentative D call: TRBD2 (5 bases). Trimming stripped 6 bases from V and 4 bases from J, with 8 bases between. The CDR3 contains 12 residues. The CDR3 DNA reads as TGTGCCAGCAGGCTACTAGCAGATACGCAGTATTTT. It is translated as CASRLLADTQYF.